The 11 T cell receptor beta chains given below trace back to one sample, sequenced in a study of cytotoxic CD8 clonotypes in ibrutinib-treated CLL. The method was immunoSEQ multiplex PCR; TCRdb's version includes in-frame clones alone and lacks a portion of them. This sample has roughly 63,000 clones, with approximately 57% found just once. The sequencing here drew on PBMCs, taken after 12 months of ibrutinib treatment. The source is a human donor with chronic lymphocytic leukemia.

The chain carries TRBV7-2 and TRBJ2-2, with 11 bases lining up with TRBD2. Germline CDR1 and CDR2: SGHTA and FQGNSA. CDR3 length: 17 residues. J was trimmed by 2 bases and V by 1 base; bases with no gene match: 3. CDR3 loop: CASSLGGTSGNTGELFF. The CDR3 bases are TGTGCCAGCAGCTTAGGTGGGACTAGCGGAAACACCGGGGAGCTGTTTTTT.

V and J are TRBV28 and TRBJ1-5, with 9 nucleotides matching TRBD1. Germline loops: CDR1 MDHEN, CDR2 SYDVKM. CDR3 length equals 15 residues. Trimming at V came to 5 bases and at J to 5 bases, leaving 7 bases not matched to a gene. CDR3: CASSPTGQGYQPQHF. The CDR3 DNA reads TGTGCCAGCAGTCCTACGGGACAGGGTTATCAGCCCCAGCATTTT.

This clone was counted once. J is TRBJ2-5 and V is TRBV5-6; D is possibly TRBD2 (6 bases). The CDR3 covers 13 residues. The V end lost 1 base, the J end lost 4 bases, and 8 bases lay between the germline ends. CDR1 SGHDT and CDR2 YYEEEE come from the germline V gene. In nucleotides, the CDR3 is TGTGCCAGCAGCTTGCCGGGACTAGAGACCCAGTACTTC. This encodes CASSLPGLETQYF.

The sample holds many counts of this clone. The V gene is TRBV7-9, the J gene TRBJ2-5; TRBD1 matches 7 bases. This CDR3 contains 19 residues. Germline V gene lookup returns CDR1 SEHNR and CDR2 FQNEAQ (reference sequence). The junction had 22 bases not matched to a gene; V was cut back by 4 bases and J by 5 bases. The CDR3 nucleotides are TGTGCCAGCAGCTATACCGTCCTAGGGGGCTATGGCTCCCTGGAGACCCAGTACTTC. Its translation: CASSYTVLGGYGSLETQYF.

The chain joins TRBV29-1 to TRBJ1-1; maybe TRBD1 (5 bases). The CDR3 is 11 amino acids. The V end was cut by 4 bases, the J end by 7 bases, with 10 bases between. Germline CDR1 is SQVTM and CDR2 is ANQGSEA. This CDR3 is CSVAGRGEAFF. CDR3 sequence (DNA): TGCAGCGTTGCAGGGCGGGGTGAAGCTTTCTTT.

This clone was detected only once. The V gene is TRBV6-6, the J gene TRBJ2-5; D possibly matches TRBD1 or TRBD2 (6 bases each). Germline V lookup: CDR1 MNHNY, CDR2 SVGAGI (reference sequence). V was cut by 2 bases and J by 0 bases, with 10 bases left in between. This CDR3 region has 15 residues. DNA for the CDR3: TGTGCCAGCAGTTACACGGGGGCCCACCAAGAGACCCAGTACTTC. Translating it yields CASSYTGAHQETQYF.

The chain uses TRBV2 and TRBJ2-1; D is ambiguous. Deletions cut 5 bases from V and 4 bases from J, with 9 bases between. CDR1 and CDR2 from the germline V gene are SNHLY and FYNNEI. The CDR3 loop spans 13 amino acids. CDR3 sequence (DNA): TGTGCCAGCAGTCCCGGGCCGTACAATGAGCAGTTCTTC. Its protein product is CASSPGPYNEQFF. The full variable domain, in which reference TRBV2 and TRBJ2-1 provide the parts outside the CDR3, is EPEVTQTPSHQVTQMGQEVILRCVPISNHLYFYWYRQILGQKVEFLVSFYNNEISEKSEIFDDQFSVERPDGSNFTLKIRSTKLEDSAMYFCASSPGPYNEQFFGPGTRLTVL.

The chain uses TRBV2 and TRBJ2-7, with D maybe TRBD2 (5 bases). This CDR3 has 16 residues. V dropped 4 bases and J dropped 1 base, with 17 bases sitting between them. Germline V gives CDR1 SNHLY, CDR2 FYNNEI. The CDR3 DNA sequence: TGTGCCAGCAGTGCCGCGGGTACGAGGGCATCCTACGAGCAGTACTTC. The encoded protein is CASSAAGTRASYEQYF.

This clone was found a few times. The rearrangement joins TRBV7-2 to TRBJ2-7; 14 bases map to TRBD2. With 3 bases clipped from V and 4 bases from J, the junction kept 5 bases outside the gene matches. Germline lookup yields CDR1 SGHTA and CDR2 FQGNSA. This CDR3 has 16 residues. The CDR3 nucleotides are TGTGCCAGCAGCTTCCCGGGACTAGCGGGAGCGTACGAGCAGTACTTC. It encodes CASSFPGLAGAYEQYF.

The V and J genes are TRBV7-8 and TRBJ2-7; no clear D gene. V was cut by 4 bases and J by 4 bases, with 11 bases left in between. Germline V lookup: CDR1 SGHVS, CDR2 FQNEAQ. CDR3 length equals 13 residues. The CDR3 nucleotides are TGTGCCAGCAGCTCTCCGATACCGTACGAGCAGTACTTC. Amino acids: CASSSPIPYEQYF.

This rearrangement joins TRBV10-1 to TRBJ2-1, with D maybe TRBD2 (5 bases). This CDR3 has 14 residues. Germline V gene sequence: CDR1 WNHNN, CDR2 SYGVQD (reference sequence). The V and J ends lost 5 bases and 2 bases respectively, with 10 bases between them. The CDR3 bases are TGCGCCAGCAGTCCGGGGAGAGCCTACAATGAGCAGTTCTTC. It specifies CASSPGRAYNEQFF.